The sequence of this T cell receptor (beta chain) was determined in a study of neurological immune-mediated disorders. By proportion, this clonotype is medium-sized (0.01 to 0.1%). This CDR3 is built from 17 residues. CDR1 and CDR2 (germline): LGHNA, YSLEER. With V trimmed by 0 bases and J by 4 bases, 6 bases remained unmatched. TCRdb reprocessed the 5' RACE reads via MiXCR and lists one record per CDR3 protein. The sample has tens of thousands of distinct CDR3 sequences, 15% to 20% seen once. The source is a woman aged 18-35 years with multiple sclerosis. Sequencing was performed on CD8+ T cells from blood. This rearrangement joins TRBV4-3 to TRBJ1-5; 10 bases match TRBD1. This CDR3 is CASSQDADRGRNQPQHF. Here the CDR3 DNA reads TGCGCCAGCAGCCAAGATGCAGACAGGGGGCGGAATCAGCCCCAGCATTTT.